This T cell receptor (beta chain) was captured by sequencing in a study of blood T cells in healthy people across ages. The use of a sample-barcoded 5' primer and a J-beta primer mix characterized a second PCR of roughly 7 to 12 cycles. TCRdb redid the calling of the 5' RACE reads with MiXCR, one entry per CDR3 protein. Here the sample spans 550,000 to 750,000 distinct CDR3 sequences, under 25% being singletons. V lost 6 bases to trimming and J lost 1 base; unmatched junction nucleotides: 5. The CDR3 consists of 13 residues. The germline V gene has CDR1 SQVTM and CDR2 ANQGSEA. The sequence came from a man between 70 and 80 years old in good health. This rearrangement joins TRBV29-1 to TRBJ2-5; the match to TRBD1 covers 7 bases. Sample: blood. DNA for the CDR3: TGCAGCGTCTTGGACAGGTCCCAAGAGACCCAGTACTTC. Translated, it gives CSVLDRSQETQYF.